These 8 T cell receptor beta chains originate from one sample sequenced in a study of blood T cell repertoires in COVID-19. Profiling relied on immunoSEQ multiplex PCR, and the TCRdb table lists in-frame clones only, not all of them. The data hold 200,000 or so clones, with approximately 90% observed a single time. The specimen sequenced was peripheral blood. The receptor source for this set is a man aged 45 to 65 with acute or convalescent COVID-19.

The chain uses TRBV14 and TRBJ1-2; D call uncertain. The V gene lost 0 bases and the J gene lost 7 bases, with 15 bases spanning the gap. This CDR3 contains 15 residues. CDR1 and CDR2 (germline): SGHDN, FVKESK. The CDR3 is CASSQDRRTPGGYTF. The CDR3 nucleotides read TGTGCCAGCAGCCAAGATCGGCGTACTCCGGGTGGCTACACCTTC.

The rearrangement links TRBV6-5 to TRBJ2-7, with 10 bases identical to TRBD1. The CDR3 length is 15 residues. Germline CDR1 and CDR2: MNHEY and SVGAGI. V gave up 3 bases and J gave up 3 bases; unmatched junction bases: 5. The chain's CDR3 is CASSYRGQGSYEQYF. CDR3 DNA sequence: TGTGCCAGCAGTTATAGGGGACAGGGGAGCTACGAGCAGTACTTC.

The rearrangement joins TRBV5-1 to TRBJ2-2; 8 bases are shared with TRBD2. Germline V gene sequence: CDR1 SGHRS, CDR2 YFSETQ. The CDR3 is 15 residues long. V shed 4 bases and J 4 bases; nucleotides not matched to a gene: 6. DNA for the CDR3: TGCGCCAGCAGCCCCGACGGACTAGCCACCGGGGAGCTGTTTTTT. Amino acids: CASSPDGLATGELFF. Full variable domain (remainder filled in from reference TRBV5-1 and TRBJ2-2): KAGVTQTPRYLIKTRGQQVTLSCSPISGHRSVSWYQQTPGQGLQFLFEYFSETQRNKGNFPGRFSGRQFSNSRSEMNVSTLELGDSALYLCASSPDGLATGELFFGEGSRLTVL.

The CDR3 DNA sequence: TGTGCCAGCAGTGAAGCGGGTCGGGGGACTAACTATGGCTACACCTTC. Translation: CASSEAGRGTNYGYTF. The rearrangement uses TRBV2 and TRBJ1-2, with a tentative D call TRBD1 (5 bases). With 0 bases removed from V and 0 bases from J, the gap between germline ends came to 11 bases. Germline V gene sequence: CDR1 SNHLY, CDR2 FYNNEI. This CDR3 comprises 16 residues.

The CDR3 here is CASSLDQNYGYTF. DNA of the CDR3: TGTGCCAGCAGCTTGGACCAGAACTATGGCTACACCTTC. The chain couples TRBV5-4 to TRBJ1-2, with D uncertain. The ends were cut back, 0 bases at V and 2 bases at J, with 5 bases in the middle. Germline lookup yields CDR1 SGHNT and CDR2 YYREEE (reference sequence). CDR3 length: 13 amino acids. The full variable domain, completed using reference TRBV5-4 and TRBJ1-2, is ETGVTQSPTHLIKTRGQQVTLRCSSQSGHNTVSWYQQALGQGPQFIFQYYREEENGRGNFPPRFSGLQFPNYSSELNVNALELDDSALYLCASSLDQNYGYTFGSGTRLTVV.

The CDR3 protein is CASSAWAGEQREETQYF. DNA for the CDR3: TGTGCCAGCAGTGCTTGGGCGGGGGAACAACGGGAAGAGACCCAGTACTTC. The chain couples TRBV6-1 to TRBJ2-5, with TRBD2 matching 7 bases. Germline V lookup: CDR1 MNHNS, CDR2 SASEGT. After removal of 4 bases from V and 3 bases from J, the junction contained 14 bases not matched to a gene. The length of the CDR3 is 17 residues.

The chain links TRBV5-1 to TRBJ2-5; 7 positions match TRBD1. Germline-derived CDR1 and CDR2 are SGHRS and YFSETQ. The CDR3 extends over 15 amino acids. Trimming at V came to 4 bases and at J to 1 base, leaving 7 bases not matched to a gene. The CDR3 sequence is CASSRLRGTQETQYF. The DNA for the CDR3 is TGCGCCAGCAGCAGGCTCAGGGGGACCCAAGAGACCCAGTACTTC.

The chain has TRBV6-5 and TRBJ1-1; D not certain. V was pared by 0 bases and J by 6 bases, with 11 bases between. The V gene's germline CDR1 is MNHEY and CDR2 SVGAGI. This CDR3 spans 14 amino acids. Written as DNA, the CDR3 is TGTGCCAGCAGTTACTCGAGACTTCTCCCTGAAGCTTTCTTT. Protein product: CASSYSRLLPEAFF.